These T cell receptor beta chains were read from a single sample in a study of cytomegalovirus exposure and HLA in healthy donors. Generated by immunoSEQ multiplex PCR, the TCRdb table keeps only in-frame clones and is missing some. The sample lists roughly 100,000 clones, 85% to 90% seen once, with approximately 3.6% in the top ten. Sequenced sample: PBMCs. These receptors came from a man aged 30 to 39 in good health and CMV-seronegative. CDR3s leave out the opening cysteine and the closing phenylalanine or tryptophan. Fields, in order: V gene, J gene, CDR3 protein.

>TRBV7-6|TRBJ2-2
ASSLVASGRAGPGELF
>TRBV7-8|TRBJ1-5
ASSLASNQPQH
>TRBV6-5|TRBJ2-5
ASSSPSAEGAQY
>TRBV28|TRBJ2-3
ASSLQDQRTDTQY
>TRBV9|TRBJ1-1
ASRSEGGNTEAF
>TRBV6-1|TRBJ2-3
ASSEDRADTQY
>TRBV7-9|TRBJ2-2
ASSLRFLGGAGELF
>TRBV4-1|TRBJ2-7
ASSQAKGTGDYEQY
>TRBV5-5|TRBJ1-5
ASSLGPPHQPQH
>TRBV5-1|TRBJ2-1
ASSSGLAVYNEQF
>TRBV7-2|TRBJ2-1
ASSLPIQNEQF
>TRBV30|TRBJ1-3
AWRESGNTIY
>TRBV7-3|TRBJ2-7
ASSLGQGFSYEQY
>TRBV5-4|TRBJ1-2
ASSLVQGYRGYT
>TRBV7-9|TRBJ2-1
ASSLSPLGGSYNEQF
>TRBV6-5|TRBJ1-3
ASRRGNTIY
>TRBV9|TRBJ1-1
ASSVGGDRETEAF
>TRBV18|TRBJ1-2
ASSPPIPRSGYT
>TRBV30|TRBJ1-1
AWKYDTEAF
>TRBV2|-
ASRGQGLEQY
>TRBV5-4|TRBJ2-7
ASSWAAGGRSYEQY
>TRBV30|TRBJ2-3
AWSGLAGDRGGTDTQY
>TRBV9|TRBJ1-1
ASSVDLGTGGSRAF
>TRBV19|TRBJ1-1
ASKPQGATNTEAF
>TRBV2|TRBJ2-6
ASTTGSGANVLT
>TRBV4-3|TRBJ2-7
ASSQGHRATYEQY
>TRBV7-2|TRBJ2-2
ASSWTNTGELF
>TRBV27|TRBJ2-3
ASSNRQRDTQY
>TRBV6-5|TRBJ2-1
ASSSRTSGTNEQF
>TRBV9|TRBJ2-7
ASSVEAKSIYEQY
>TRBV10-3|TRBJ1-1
AIRPGQRNTEAF
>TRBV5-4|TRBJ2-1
ASSFPGQGFRGHEQF
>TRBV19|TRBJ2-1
ASSSDRGAYNEQF
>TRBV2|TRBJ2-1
ASRAPPSLGSYNEQF
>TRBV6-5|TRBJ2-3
ASRRLSLTDTQY
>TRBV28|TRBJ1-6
ASGTTVEVDLQGSPLH
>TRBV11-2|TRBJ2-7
ASSLAGGSHEQY
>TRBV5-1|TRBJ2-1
ASSQGGGSYNEQF
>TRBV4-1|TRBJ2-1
ASSQGGGLAGPNPGDEQF
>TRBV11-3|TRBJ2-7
ASSLEVAGEQY
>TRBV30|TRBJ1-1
ASNRGRTEAF
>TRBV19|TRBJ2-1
ASRYGDGRGQANEQF
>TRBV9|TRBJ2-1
ASSVYLGGQF
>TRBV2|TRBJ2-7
ASSGQLPAYEQY
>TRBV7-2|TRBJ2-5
ASSLSPRQETQY
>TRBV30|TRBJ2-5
AWTGQETQY
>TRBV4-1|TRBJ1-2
ASSQDGRGGAYGYT